This is a list of T cell receptor beta chains from one sample in a study of OX40 agonist ivuxolimab in advanced cancers. The assay was immunoSEQ multiplex PCR, and TCRdb's table has in-frame clones only and misses some. This table has about 80,000 clones, approximately 90% appearing once. This specimen was CD4+ or CD8+ T cells sorted from blood, taken in a trial of the OX40 agonist ivuxolimab. Receptors originate from an adult with an advanced solid tumor such as melanoma, head and neck, liver or kidney cancer. CDR3s include the opening cysteine and the closing phenylalanine or tryptophan. The D gene is left open where the match is weak. The size entry is marked missing in some rows and otherwise reads once, few, many or a size class.

>13|NA|TRBJ2-5|NA|TRBV28
TGTGCCATTTCCGCGGGACGGTCAGAGACCCAGTACTTC
CAISAGRSETQYF
>12|NA|TRBJ2-1|TRBD2|TRBV2
TGTGCCAGCAGCTCTAGCGGCAATGAGCAGTTCTTC
CASSSSGNEQFF
>15|NA|TRBJ1-6|NA|TRBV9
TGTGCCAGCAGCGTAGATGCCCCGGGGAATTCACCCCTCCACTTT
CASSVDAPGNSPLHF
>14|once|TRBJ1-3|NA|TRBV6-1
TGTGCCAGCAGTATGCGGGACGCAGGAAACACCATATATTTT
CASSMRDAGNTIYF
>14|NA|TRBJ2-7|TRBD1|TRBV29-1
TGCAGCGTTGCCGCGTCAGGGGGTCGGAACGAGCAGTACTTC
CSVAASGGRNEQYF
>12|NA|TRBJ2-3|NA|TRBV27
TGTGCCAGCAGTTTTTTCCCCGATACGCAGTATTTT
CASSFFPDTQYF
>15|NA|TRBJ1-1|TRBD1|TRBV5-1
TGCGCCAGCAGCTTATCAACAGGGGTGGGCACTGAAGCTTTCTTT
CASSLSTGVGTEAFF
>17|NA|TRBJ1-1|TRBD1|TRBV11-1
TGTGCCAGCAGCACCATACAACCGGGGACAGGGCGTGGAGGAGCTTTCTTT
CASSTIQPGTGRGGAFF
>14|NA|TRBJ2-1|NA|TRBV4-1
TGCGCCAGCAGCCACCAGCTAGGGTACAATGAGCAGTTCTTC
CASSHQLGYNEQFF
>14|NA|TRBJ2-7|TRBD1|TRBV28
TGTGCCAGCACCCGACAGGGGACAACCTACGAGCAGTACTTC
CASTRQGTTYEQYF
>12|NA|TRBJ1-1|NA|TRBV30
TGTGCCTGGAGTGTACGGGGGGCGGAAGCTTTCTTT
CAWSVRGAEAFF
>13|NA|TRBJ1-2|NA|TRBV6-6
TGTGCCAGCAGTTACGCGCAGGGACTGGGCTACACCTTC
CASSYAQGLGYTF
>14|NA|TRBJ2-7|TRBD1|TRBV27
TGTGCCAGCAGTTCCTACGGGACAGGTCGCGAGCAGTACTTC
CASSSYGTGREQYF
>13|NA|TRBJ2-3|TRBD1|TRBV2
TGTGCCAGCAAGGGACAGAGCACAGATACGCAGTATTTT
CASKGQSTDTQYF
>15|NA|TRBJ1-1|NA|TRBV10-2
TGCGCCAGCAGGGGGACAAGAGGGGGTAGCACTGAAGCTTTCTTT
CASRGTRGGSTEAFF
>12|once|TRBJ1-3|NA|TRBV30
TGTGCCTGGAGGCCGGGCGTTAACACCATATATTTT
CAWRPGVNTIYF
>14|NA|TRBJ2-2|TRBD2|TRBV5-1
TGCGCCAGCAAGGGGAGGGCCGACACCGGGGAGCTGTTTTTT
CASKGRADTGELFF
>15|NA|TRBJ2-5|NA|TRBV5-6
TGTGCCAGCAGCAATTGGGGGGTGGTGGTGGAGACCCAGTACTTC
CASSNWGVVVETQYF
>13|many|TRBJ2-7|NA|TRBV5-4
TGTGCCAGCAGCTTGGCCGGGACCTACGAGCAGTACTTC
CASSLAGTYEQYF
>13|NA|TRBJ2-7|TRBD1|TRBV6-1
TGTGCCAGCAGTAGACGGGACAGCTACGAGCAGTACTTC
CASSRRDSYEQYF
>16|NA|TRBJ1-5|TRBD1|TRBV18
TGTGCCAGCTCACCAACCGGGACAGGGGGACTTCAGCCCCAGCATTTT
CASSPTGTGGLQPQHF
>15|NA|TRBJ2-3|NA|TRBV6-1
TGTGCCAGCAGTCCCGGCCTCGCCCCTGCAGATACGCAGTATTTT
CASSPGLAPADTQYF
>14|once|TRBJ1-6|NA|TRBV30
TGTGCCTGGAGTGGGGGACCGCTTAATTCACCCCTCCACTTT
CAWSGGPLNSPLHF
>16|NA|TRBJ2-1|NA|TRBV5-1
TGCGCCAGCAGCTCAGGACAGTCAGCCGGTTTCGGTGAGCAGTTCTTC
CASSSGQSAGFGEQFF
>15|NA|TRBJ2-7|NA|TRBV10-3
TGTGCCATCAGTGGGAGCTGGGACCCTTCCTACGAGCAGTACTTC
CAISGSWDPSYEQYF
>14|few|TRBJ2-7|NA|TRBV27
TGTGCCAGCAGTTTATCTAACAGGGTTGGTGAGCAGTACTTC
CASSLSNRVGEQYF
>13|once|TRBJ2-2|NA|TRBV10-1
TGCGCCAGCAGTGTAAGGGTACCCGGGGAGCTGTTTTTT
CASSVRVPGELFF
>16|NA|TRBJ2-7|NA|TRBV10-2
TGCGCCAGCAGTGACCCCGGGACACGGAATTCCTACGAGCAGTACTTC
CASSDPGTRNSYEQYF
>15|once|TRBJ1-3|TRBD1|TRBV5-1
TGCGCCAGCAGGGAGGGACAGCTCTCTGGAAACACCATATATTTT
CASREGQLSGNTIYF
>16|NA|TRBJ2-3|NA|TRBV5-8
TGTGCCAGCAGCTTGGGGACCCGAGGGTACACAGATACGCAGTATTTT
CASSLGTRGYTDTQYF
>15|NA|TRBJ2-5|TRBD1|TRBV5-4
TGTGCCAGCAGCTGGCCCGGGACAGGCCAAGAGACCCAGTACTTC
CASSWPGTGQETQYF
>14|NA|TRBJ2-7|NA|TRBV11-2
TGTGCCAGCAGCTTAGCTCGACAGAGCTACGAGCAGTACTTC
CASSLARQSYEQYF